This T cell receptor beta chain was observed in a study of long-term antiretroviral therapy in people with HIV. Study-level points and caveats: Spans of CDR3 length were tighter for HIV repertoires than for controls. In samples taken after ART, diversity increased but remained below transplant donor control levels.

Details on this clone: Its antigen is currently unknown.

This was the immunoSEQ v3.0 assay at survey level. The sequencing target was roughly 40,000-55,000 T-cell genomes per sample. Repertoires were generated with immunoSEQ multiplex PCR, while TCRdb's copy carries only in-frame clones and drops some. Of over 20,000 clones in the sample, roughly 86% are singletons; the top ten hold approximately 3.5%. CDR1 and CDR2 from the germline V gene are MNHEY and SVGAGI. The V gene lost 7 bases and the J gene lost 0 bases, with 13 bases spanning the gap. This CDR3 has 15 amino acids. Every participant gave one or more pre-ART and two or more post-ART PBMC samples. The sample in question was unsorted PBMCs, obtained around 2.7 years after starting antiretroviral therapy. J is TRBJ2-1 and V is TRBV6-5; D might be TRBD1 (6 bases). This sequence originates from a woman in her fifties or sixties with HIV. The DNA of the CDR3 is TGTGCCAGCACCCGGACAGCTTACTCCTACAATGAGCAGTTCTTC. This encodes CASTRTAYSYNEQFF.